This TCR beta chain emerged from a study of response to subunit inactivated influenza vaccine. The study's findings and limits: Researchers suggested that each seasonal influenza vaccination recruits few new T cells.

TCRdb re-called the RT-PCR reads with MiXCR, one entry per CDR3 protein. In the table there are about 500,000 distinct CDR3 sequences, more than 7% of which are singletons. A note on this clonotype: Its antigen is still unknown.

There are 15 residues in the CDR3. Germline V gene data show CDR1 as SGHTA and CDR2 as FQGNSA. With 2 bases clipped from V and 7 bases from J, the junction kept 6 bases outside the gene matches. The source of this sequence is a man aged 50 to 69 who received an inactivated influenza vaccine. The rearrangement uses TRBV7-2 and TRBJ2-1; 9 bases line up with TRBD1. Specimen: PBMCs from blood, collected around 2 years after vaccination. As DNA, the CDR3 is TGTGCCAGCAGCTTACTTGTCGGGACAGGGAATGAGCAGTTCTTC. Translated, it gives CASSLLVGTGNEQFF. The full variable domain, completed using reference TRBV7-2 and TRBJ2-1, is GAGVSQSPSNKVTEKGKDVELRCDPISGHTALYWYRQSLGQGLEFLIYFQGNSAPDKSGLPSDRFSAERTGGSVSTLTIQRTQQEDSAVYLCASSLLVGTGNEQFFGPGTRLTVL.